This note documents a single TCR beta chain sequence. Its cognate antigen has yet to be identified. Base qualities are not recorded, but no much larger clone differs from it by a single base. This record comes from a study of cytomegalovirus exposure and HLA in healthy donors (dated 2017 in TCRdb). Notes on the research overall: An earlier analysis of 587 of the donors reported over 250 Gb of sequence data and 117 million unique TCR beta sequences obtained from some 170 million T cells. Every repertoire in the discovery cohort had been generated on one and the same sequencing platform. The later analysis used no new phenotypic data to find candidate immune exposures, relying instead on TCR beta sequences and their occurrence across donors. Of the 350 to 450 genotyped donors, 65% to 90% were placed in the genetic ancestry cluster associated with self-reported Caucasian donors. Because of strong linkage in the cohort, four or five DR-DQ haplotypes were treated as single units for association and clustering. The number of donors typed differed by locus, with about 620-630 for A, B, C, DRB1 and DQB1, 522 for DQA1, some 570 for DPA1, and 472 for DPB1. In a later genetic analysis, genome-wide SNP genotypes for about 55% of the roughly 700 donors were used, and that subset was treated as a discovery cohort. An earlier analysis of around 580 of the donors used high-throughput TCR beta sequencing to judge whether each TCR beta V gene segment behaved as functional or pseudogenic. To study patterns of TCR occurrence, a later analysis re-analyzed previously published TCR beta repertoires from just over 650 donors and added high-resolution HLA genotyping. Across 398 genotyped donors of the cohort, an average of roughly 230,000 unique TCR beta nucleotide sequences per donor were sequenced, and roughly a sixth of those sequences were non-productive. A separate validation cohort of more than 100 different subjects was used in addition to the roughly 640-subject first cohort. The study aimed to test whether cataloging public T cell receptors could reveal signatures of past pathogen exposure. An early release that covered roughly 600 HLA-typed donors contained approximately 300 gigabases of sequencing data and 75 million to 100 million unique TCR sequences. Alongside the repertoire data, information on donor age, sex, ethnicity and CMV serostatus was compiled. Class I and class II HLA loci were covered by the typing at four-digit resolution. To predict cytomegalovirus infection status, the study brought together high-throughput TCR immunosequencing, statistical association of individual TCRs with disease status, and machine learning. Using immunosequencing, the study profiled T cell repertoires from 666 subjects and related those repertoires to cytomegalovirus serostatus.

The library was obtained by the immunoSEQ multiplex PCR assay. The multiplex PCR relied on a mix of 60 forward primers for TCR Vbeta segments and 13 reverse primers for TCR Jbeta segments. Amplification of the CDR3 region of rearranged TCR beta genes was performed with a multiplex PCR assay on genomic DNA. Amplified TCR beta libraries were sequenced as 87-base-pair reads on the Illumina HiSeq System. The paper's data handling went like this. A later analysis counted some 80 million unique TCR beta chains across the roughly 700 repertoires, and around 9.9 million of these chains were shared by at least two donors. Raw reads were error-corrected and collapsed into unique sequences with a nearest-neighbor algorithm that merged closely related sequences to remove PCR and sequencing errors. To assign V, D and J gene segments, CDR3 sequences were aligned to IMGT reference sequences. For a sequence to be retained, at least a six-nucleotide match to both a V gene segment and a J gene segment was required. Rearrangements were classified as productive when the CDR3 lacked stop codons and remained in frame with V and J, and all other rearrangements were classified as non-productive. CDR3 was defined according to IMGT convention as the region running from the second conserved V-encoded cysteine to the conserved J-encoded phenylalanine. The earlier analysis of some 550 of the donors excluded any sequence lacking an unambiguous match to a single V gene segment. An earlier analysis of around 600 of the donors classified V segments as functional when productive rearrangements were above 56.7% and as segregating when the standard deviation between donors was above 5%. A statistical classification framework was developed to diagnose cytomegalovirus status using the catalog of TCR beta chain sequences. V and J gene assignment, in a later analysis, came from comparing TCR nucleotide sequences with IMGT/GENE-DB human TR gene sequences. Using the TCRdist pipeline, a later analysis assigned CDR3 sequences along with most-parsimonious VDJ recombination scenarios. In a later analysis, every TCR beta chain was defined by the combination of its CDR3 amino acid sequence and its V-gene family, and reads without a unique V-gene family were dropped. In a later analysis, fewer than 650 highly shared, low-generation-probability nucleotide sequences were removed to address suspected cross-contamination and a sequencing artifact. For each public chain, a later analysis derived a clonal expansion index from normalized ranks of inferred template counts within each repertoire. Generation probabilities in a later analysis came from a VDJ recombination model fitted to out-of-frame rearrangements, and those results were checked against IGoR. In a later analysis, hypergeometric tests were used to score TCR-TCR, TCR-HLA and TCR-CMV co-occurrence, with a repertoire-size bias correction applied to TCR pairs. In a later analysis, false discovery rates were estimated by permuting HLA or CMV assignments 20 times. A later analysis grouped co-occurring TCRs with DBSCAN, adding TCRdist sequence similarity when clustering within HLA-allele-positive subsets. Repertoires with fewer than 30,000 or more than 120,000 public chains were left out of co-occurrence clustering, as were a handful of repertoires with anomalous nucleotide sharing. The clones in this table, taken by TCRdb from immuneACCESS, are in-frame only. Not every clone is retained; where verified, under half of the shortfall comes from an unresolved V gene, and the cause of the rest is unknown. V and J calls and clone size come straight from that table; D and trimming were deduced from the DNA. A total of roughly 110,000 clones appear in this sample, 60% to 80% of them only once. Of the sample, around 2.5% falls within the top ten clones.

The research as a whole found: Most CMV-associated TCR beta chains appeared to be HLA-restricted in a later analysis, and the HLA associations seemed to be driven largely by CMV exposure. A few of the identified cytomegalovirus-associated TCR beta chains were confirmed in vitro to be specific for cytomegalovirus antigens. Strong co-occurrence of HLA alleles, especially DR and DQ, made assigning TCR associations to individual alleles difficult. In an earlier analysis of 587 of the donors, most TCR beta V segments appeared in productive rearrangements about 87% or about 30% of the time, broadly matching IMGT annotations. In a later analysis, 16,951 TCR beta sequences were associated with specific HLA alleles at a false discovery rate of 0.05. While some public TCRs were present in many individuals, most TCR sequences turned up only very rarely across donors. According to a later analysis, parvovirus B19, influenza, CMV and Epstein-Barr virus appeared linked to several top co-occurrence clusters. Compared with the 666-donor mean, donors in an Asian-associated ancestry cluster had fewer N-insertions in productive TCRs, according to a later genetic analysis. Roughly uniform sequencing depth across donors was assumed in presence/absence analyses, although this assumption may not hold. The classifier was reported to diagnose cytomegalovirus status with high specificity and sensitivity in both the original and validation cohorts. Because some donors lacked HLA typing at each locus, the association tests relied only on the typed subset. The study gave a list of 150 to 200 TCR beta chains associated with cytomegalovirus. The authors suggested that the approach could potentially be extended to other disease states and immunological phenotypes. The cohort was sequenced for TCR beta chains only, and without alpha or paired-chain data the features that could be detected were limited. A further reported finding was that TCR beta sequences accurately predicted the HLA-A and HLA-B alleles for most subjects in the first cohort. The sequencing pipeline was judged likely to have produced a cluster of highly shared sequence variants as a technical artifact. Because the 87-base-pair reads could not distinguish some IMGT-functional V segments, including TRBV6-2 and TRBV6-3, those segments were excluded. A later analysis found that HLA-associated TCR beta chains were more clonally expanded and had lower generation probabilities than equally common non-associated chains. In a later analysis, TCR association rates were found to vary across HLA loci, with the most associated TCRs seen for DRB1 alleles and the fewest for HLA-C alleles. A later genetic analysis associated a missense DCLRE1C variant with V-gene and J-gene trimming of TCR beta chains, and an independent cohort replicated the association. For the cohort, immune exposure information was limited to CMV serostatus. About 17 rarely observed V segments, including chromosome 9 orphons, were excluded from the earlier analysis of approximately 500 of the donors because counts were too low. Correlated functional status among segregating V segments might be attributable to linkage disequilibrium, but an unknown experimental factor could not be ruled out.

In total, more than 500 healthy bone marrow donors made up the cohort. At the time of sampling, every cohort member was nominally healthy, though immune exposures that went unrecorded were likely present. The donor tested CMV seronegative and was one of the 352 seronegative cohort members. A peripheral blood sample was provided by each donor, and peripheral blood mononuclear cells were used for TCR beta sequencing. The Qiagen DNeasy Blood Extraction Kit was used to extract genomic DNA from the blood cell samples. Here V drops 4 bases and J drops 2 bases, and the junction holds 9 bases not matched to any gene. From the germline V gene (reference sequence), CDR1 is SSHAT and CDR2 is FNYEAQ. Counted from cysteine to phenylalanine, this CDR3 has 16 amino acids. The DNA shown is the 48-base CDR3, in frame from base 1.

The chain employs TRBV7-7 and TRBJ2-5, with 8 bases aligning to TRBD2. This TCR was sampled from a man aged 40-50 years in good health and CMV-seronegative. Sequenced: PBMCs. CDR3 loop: CASSSSGGPRQETQYF. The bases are TGTGCCAGCAGCTCCTCGGGGGGGCCGCGGCAAGAGACCCAGTACTTC.